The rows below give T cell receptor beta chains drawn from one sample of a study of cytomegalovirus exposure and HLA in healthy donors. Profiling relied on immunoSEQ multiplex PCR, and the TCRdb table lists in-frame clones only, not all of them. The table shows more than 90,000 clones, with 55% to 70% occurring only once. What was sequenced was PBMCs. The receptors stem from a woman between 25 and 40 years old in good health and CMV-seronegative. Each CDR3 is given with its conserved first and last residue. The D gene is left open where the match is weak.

CASRQSSYNEQFF	TRBJ2-1	-	TRBV25-1
CASSLSFGTGTYEQYF	TRBJ2-7	TRBD1	TRBV27
CASSYPLRGGEEKLFF	TRBJ1-4	-	TRBV6-5
CASSPRQGMSSYNEQFF	TRBJ2-1	TRBD1	TRBV9
CASSVGPGGSGANVLTF	TRBJ2-6	TRBD1	TRBV9
CASSQGLRVSYEQYF	TRBJ2-7	-	TRBV6-5
CASSQSTWDSNYGYTF	TRBJ1-2	TRBD1	TRBV4-2
CASSQYRLAGAIYNEQFF	TRBJ2-1	TRBD2	TRBV4-1
CASSFGGGTDTQYF	TRBJ2-3	-	TRBV7-2
CASSAGLAGPLGTQYF	TRBJ2-5	TRBD2	TRBV25-1
CASSEGLRRNTEAFF	TRBJ1-1	-	TRBV2
CASSATSGDPRSTDTQYF	TRBJ2-3	TRBD2	TRBV9
CASSLLGTGGAVYGYTF	TRBJ1-2	TRBD1	TRBV5-6
CASSSGVVQETQYF	TRBJ2-5	-	TRBV18
CASSVGASGLYEQYF	TRBJ2-7	TRBD2	TRBV9
CASSTSGTGSTEAFF	TRBJ1-1	TRBD1	TRBV6-6
CASSLGLAAGYEQYF	TRBJ2-7	TRBD2	TRBV7-8
CASSIAPLNEQYF	TRBJ2-7	-	TRBV19
CASSIKGVSSYEQYF	TRBJ2-7	-	TRBV19
CASRLLSNEQFF	TRBJ2-1	-	TRBV28
CAISGRGTGGETQYF	TRBJ2-5	TRBD1	TRBV10-3
CASSVGNSGMDTQYF	TRBJ2-3	-	TRBV9
CASSKQGATGNTIYF	TRBJ1-3	TRBD1	TRBV6-5
CASSEKTGPSPLHF	TRBJ1-6	TRBD1	TRBV2
CASSPAGGADTGELFF	TRBJ2-2	TRBD2	TRBV28
CAWSSRDRTSTDTQYF	TRBJ2-3	-	TRBV30
CASSPVAVVTDTQYF	TRBJ2-3	-	TRBV18
CASTFRRAHEQYF	TRBJ2-7	-	TRBV28
CASSSAGGTYEQYF	TRBJ2-7	TRBD2	TRBV28
CASSQDSGNGNTIYF	TRBJ1-3	-	TRBV4-1
CAWSPRPRHATYEQYF	TRBJ2-7	-	TRBV30
CASSLTSPNDNEQFF	TRBJ2-1	-	TRBV5-1
CASSSTSGNTGELFF	TRBJ2-2	TRBD2	TRBV7-2
CASSLTHSDGGTQYF	TRBJ2-3	-	TRBV7-3
CASSELAGGLENIQYF	TRBJ2-4	TRBD2	TRBV6-1
CASSWGGVMETQYF	TRBJ2-5	TRBD2	TRBV11-2
CASIAGPNTEAFF	TRBJ1-1	-	TRBV6-1
CASSPGTGKTEAFF	TRBJ1-1	TRBD1	TRBV18
CASSQGGEGGNQPQHF	TRBJ1-5	-	TRBV4-2
CASKGIEETQYF	TRBJ2-5	-	TRBV28
CSAAPIYEQYF	-	-	TRBV20-1
CASSYQSGRSNEQFF	TRBJ2-1	TRBD2	TRBV7-6
CASSLSGSYGYTF	TRBJ1-2	-	TRBV27
CAWSRQGAGNYGYTF	TRBJ1-2	TRBD1	TRBV30
CASSGNGQQREKLFF	TRBJ1-4	-	TRBV2
CASSPGPAEGKLFF	TRBJ1-4	-	TRBV28
CASSSGLAGHYEQYF	-	TRBD2	TRBV7-9
CASSSKTTSYEQYF	TRBJ2-7	-	TRBV7-9
CAWSVRRADTQYF	TRBJ2-3	-	TRBV30